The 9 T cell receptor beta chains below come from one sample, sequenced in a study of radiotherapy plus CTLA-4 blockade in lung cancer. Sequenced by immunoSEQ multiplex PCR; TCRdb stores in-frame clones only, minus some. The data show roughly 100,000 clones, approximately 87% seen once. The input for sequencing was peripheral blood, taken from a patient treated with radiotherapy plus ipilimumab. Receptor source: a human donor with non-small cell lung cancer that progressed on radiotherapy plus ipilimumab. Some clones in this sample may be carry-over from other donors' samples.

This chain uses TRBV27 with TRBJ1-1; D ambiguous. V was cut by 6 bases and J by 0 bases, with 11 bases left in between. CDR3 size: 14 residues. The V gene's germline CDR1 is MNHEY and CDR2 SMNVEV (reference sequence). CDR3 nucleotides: TGTGCCAGCAGCACCAGGACCATGAACACTGAAGCTTTCTTT. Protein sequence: CASSTRTMNTEAFF.

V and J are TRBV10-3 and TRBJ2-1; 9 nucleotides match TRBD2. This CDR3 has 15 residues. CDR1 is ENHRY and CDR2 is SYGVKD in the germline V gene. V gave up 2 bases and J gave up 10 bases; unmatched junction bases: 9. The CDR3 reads CAISEMAGGHSEQFF. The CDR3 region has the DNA TGTGCCATCAGTGAGATGGCGGGGGGGCATTCGGAGCAGTTCTTC.

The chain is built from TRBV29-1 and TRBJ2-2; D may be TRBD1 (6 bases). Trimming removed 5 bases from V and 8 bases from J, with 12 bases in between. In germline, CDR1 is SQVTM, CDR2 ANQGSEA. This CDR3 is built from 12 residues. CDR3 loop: CSVRTEKGELFF. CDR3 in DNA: TGCAGCGTTCGGACAGAGAAAGGGGAGCTGTTTTTT.

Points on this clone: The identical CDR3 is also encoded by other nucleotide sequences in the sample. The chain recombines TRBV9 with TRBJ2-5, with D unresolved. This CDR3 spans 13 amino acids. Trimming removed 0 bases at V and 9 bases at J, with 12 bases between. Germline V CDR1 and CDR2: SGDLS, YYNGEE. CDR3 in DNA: TGTGCCAGCAGCGTAGTGACCGGCTCGGCCCAGTACTTC. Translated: CASSVVTGSAQYF. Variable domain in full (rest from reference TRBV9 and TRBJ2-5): DSGVTQTPKHLITATGQRVTLRCSPRSGDLSVYWYQQSLDQGLQFLIQYYNGEERAKGNILERFSAQQFPDLHSELNLSSLELGDSALYFCASSVVTGSAQYFGPGTRLLVL.

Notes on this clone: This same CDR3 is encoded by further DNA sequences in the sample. The CDR3 sequence is CASSLGVGYYNEQFF. The DNA of the CDR3 is TGTGCCAGCAGCTTAGGGGTTGGCTACTACAATGAGCAGTTCTTC. The chain carries TRBV7-3 and TRBJ2-1, with D unclear. The CDR3 sequence is 15 residues long. Trimming removed 2 bases at V and 3 bases at J, with 11 bases between. Per the germline V gene, CDR1 is SGHTA and CDR2 is FQGTGA.

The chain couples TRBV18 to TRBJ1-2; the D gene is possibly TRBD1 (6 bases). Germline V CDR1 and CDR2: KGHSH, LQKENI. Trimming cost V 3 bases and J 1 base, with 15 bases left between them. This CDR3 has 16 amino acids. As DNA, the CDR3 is TGTGCCAGCTCACCCACGGCGGGGGGCAATAACTATGGCTACACCTTC. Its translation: CASSPTAGGNNYGYTF.

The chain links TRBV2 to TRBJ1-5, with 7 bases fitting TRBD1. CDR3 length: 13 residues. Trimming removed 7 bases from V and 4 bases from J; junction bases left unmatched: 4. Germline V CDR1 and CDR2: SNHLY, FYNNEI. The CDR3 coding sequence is TGTGCCAGCACAGAGGGACAGAATCAGCCCCAGCATTTT. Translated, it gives CASTEGQNQPQHF.

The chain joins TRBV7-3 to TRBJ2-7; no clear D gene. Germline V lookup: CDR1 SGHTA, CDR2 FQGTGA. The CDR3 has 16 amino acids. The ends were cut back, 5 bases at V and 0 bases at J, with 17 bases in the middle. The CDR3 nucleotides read TGTGCCAGCAGCCCCTCCCCGACGTTGAGCTCCTACGAGCAGTACTTC. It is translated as CASSPSPTLSSYEQYF.

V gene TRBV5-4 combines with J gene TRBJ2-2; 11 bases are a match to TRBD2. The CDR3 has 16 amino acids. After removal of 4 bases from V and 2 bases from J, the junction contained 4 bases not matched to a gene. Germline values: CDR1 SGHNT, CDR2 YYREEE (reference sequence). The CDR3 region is CASSASGGLNTGELFF. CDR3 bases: TGTGCCAGCAGCGCTAGCGGGGGGTTAAACACCGGGGAGCTGTTTTTT.